This TCR beta chain was identified in a study of regulatory T cells in long-lasting Graves disease. Germline values: CDR1 MNHEY, CDR2 SVGEGT. Trimming took 3 bases from V and 5 from J, leaving 5 bases between them. The CDR3 runs to 12 residues. Time point indicated: newly diagnosed GD, antithyroid drugs for less than 3 months. PBMC RNA was the source of the TCR library. This clonotype was seen many times. Through Arm-PCR of CDR3 regions and iRepertoire HTBI primers, TCR beta libraries were built. Each CDR3 protein is one row after TCRdb ran MiXCR on the multiplex PCR reads. The sample holds a few hundred thousand distinct CDR3 sequences, about 12% seen once. Separately, the same data were catalogued under a study of T cells in Graves' hyperthyroidism and ophthalmopathy.

The genes are TRBV6-2 or TRBV6-3 and TRBJ2-1; no reliable D call. Here the sequenced sample was peripheral blood mononuclear cells (PBMCs), taken at new diagnosis, from a patient treated with antithyroid drugs. The source of this sequence is a woman aged 18-29 years with Graves disease. CDR3 protein: CASSYPDNEQFF. CDR3 DNA: TGTGCCAGCAGTTATCCCGACAATGAGCAGTTCTTC.